This passage covers 25 T cell receptor beta chains from one sample sequenced in a study of cytomegalovirus exposure and HLA in healthy donors. PCR amplification relied on 60 Vbeta primers (plus 13 Jbeta primers). Measured with immunoSEQ multiplex PCR; TCRdb has only the in-frame clones, and not every one. Of about 140,000 clones in the sample, 60% to 75% were seen once. Sample: PBMCs. The receptors come from a human donor in good health.

This chain links TRBV7-2 with TRBJ2-1, with TRBD1 matching over 8 bases. Germline V gene lookup returns CDR1 SGHTA and CDR2 FQGNSA. V lost 3 bases, J lost 0 bases, and 4 bases stayed unmatched. CDR3 length: 16 residues. The CDR3 loop is CASSFRGLSSYNEQFF. The DNA of the CDR3 is TGTGCCAGCAGCTTCAGGGGGCTGAGCTCCTACAATGAGCAGTTCTTC.

This clone was seen only a few times. The V gene is TRBV5-1, the J gene TRBJ1-5; D call uncertain. The ends were cut back, 0 bases at V and 4 bases at J, with 5 bases in the middle. Germline V gene data show CDR1 as SGHRS and CDR2 as YFSETQ. The CDR3 runs 13 residues. CDR3 nucleotide sequence: TGCGCCAGCAGCTTGGGGCAGAATCAGCCCCAGCATTTT. It yields the protein CASSLGQNQPQHF.

V and J are TRBV6-1 and TRBJ2-7; weak D call: TRBD1 (6 bases). CDR1 MNHNS and CDR2 SASEGT come from the germline V gene. V lost 5 bases and J lost 3, with 14 bases in between. The CDR3 extends over 14 amino acids. The CDR3 loop reads CASSLRTDNYEQYF. CDR3 coding DNA: TGTGCCAGCAGTCTACGGACAGATAACTACGAGCAGTACTTC.

This chain connects TRBV19 to TRBJ1-5; 11 nucleotides agree with TRBD1. This CDR3 region has 16 residues. CDR1 and CDR2 (germline): LNHDA, SQIVND (reference sequence). V shed 5 bases and J 6 bases; nucleotides not matched to a gene: 9. As DNA, the CDR3 is TGTGCCAGTAGTCAAAGGGACAGGGGGTTCAGTCAGCCCCAGCATTTT. Translating gives CASSQRDRGFSQPQHF.

The genes are TRBV11-2 and TRBJ2-7, with 9 bases that match TRBD1. CDR1 is SGHAT and CDR2 is FQNNGV in the germline V gene. There are 15 residues in the CDR3. V lost 0 bases and J lost 3; bases outside the gene matches: 3. CDR3 DNA: TGTGCCAGCAGCTTAGAGACAGGGGGGGTCTACGAGCAGTACTTC. Its translation is CASSLETGGVYEQYF.

This chain links TRBV27 with TRBJ1-1; D is perhaps TRBD1 (5 bases). V was pared by 2 bases and J by 2 bases, with 12 bases between. Germline V lookup: CDR1 MNHEY, CDR2 SMNVEV (reference sequence). CDR3 length: 15 amino acids. Here the CDR3 reads CASSLSIGANTEAFF. In DNA form, the CDR3 reads TGTGCCAGCAGTTTAAGTATTGGGGCTAACACTGAAGCTTTCTTT.

This clone was recorded a few times. The chain combines TRBV2 with TRBJ2-7, with 8 bases matching TRBD2. This CDR3 contains 15 residues. The junction had 7 bases not matched to a gene; V was cut back by 5 bases and J by 1 base. Germline V CDR1 and CDR2: SNHLY, FYNNEI. The DNA for the CDR3 is TGTGCCAGCAGTCCTCCGGGACTAGGGTCCTACGAGCAGTACTTC. This sequence encodes CASSPPGLGSYEQYF. Full variable domain (rest looked up from reference TRBV2 and TRBJ2-7): EPEVTQTPSHQVTQMGQEVILRCVPISNHLYFYWYRQILGQKVEFLVSFYNNEISEKSEIFDDQFSVERPDGSNFTLKIRSTKLEDSAMYFCASSPPGLGSYEQYFGPGTRLTVT.

V and J are TRBV18 and TRBJ2-2; TRBD1 might be the D (5 bases). CDR3 length equals 17 residues. V lost 2 bases to trimming and J lost 4 bases, with 17 bases between them. The germline CDR1 and CDR2 sequences are KGHSH and LQKENI. CDR3 DNA: TGTGCCAGCTCACCAGGCTTGCAGGGATGGGGCACCGGGGAGCTGTTTTTT. Amino acid sequence: CASSPGLQGWGTGELFF.

This clone came up a few times. This sequence joins TRBV19 and TRBJ2-3; the D gene is possibly TRBD1 (5 bases). Trimming left V 8 bases short and J 3 bases short, with 9 bases between. The CDR3 sequence is 12 residues long. The V gene's germline CDR1 is LNHDA and CDR2 SQIVND (reference sequence). Written as DNA, the CDR3 is TGTGCCAGTGGCAGGGTAACAGATACGCAGTATTTT. This encodes CASGRVTDTQYF.

This sequence joins TRBV10-3 and TRBJ2-2; TRBD1 is a possible D gene (5 bases). The CDR3 loop spans 15 amino acids. The V end was cut by 2 bases, the J end by 7 bases, with 14 bases between. Germline CDR1 ENHRY, CDR2 SYGVKD. In DNA form, the CDR3 reads TGTGCCATCAGTGAGAGGGGTAGCTCGGGCGGGGAGCTGTTTTTT. Amino acid sequence: CAISERGSSGGELFF.

The V and J genes are TRBV7-3 and TRBJ1-2; D might be TRBD1 (6 bases). The CDR3 runs to 13 residues. CDR1 is SGHTA, CDR2 FQGTGA, per germline. V was trimmed by 5 bases and J by 4 bases, leaving 11 bases between them. As DNA, the CDR3 is TGTGCCAGCAGCCCACAGGGAAGCTATGGCTACACCTTC. Residues: CASSPQGSYGYTF.

This clone has more than one count but fewer than ten. V and J are TRBV5-6 and TRBJ2-7; 9 bases fit TRBD1. This CDR3 spans 17 amino acids. CDR1 and CDR2 from the germline V gene are SGHDT and YYEEEE. With V trimmed by 4 bases and J by 3 bases, 14 bases remained unmatched. The CDR3 is CASSGGTGKGSNYEQYF. The CDR3 region has the DNA TGTGCCAGCAGCGGCGGGACAGGGAAGGGATCGAACTACGAGCAGTACTTC. Filled out from reference TRBV5-6 and TRBJ2-7, the complete variable domain reads DAGVTQSPTHLIKTRGQQVTLRCSPKSGHDTVSWYQQALGQGPQFIFQYYEEEERQRGNFPDRFSGHQFPNYSSELNVNALLLGDSALYLCASSGGTGKGSNYEQYFGPGTRLTVT.

This clone appeared a few times. The chain joins TRBV18 to TRBJ2-3; no clear D gene. Germline values: CDR1 KGHSH, CDR2 LQKENI. The germline V and J ends were trimmed by 3 bases and 0 bases, with 13 bases remaining between them. The CDR3 extends over 16 amino acids. CDR3 in amino acids: CASSPLRVASTDTQYF. The CDR3 DNA reads TGTGCCAGCTCACCGCTTCGGGTTGCTAGCACAGATACGCAGTATTTT.

The chain joins TRBV10-3 to TRBJ2-1, with D maybe TRBD2 (6 bases). V lost 3 bases and J lost 2, with 11 bases in between. Germline loops: CDR1 ENHRY, CDR2 SYGVKD. This CDR3 is 15 amino acids long. The CDR3 region has the DNA TGTGCCATCAGTGATGGGCGGGGACCCTACAATGAGCAGTTCTTC. Translating gives CAISDGRGPYNEQFF.

The chain carries TRBV7-3 and TRBJ2-1; 9 nucleotides agree with TRBD1. J was trimmed by 8 bases and V by 3 bases; bases with no gene match: 14. This CDR3 contains 17 residues. Germline CDR1 reads SGHTA; CDR2 reads FQGTGA. The CDR3 region has the DNA TGTGCCAGCAGCTTGAAGGTGGGGGGACAGGGTGACCATGAGCAGTTCTTC. It codes for CASSLKVGGQGDHEQFF.

This chain links TRBV7-2 with TRBJ2-3; D unresolved. Germline V gene data show CDR1 as SGHTA and CDR2 as FQGNSA. This CDR3 is built from 12 residues. V lost 3 bases and J lost 6, with 7 bases in between. CDR3 nucleotides: TGTGCCAGCAGCTTCGCGGTTGATACGCAGTATTTT. Encoded protein: CASSFAVDTQYF. Supplemented by reference TRBV7-2 and TRBJ2-3, the full variable domain reads GAGVSQSPSNKVTEKGKDVELRCDPISGHTALYWYRQSLGQGLEFLIYFQGNSAPDKSGLPSDRFSAERTGGSVSTLTIQRTQQEDSAVYLCASSFAVDTQYFGPGTRLTVL.

This clone was observed once. The CDR3 DNA follows: TGTGCCAGCAGCGGACAGGGGCGGAGCACAGATACGCAGTATTTT. Its translation: CASSGQGRSTDTQYF. The V call is TRBV9, the J call TRBJ2-3, with TRBD1 matching over 8 bases. The CDR3 contains 15 residues. Per germline, CDR1 SGDLS and CDR2 YYNGEE. Trimming cost V 3 bases and J 0 bases; bases outside gene matches: 3.

This clone was seen once. The V and J genes are TRBV5-4 and TRBJ1-1; TRBD1 might be the D (5 bases). The germline V gene has CDR1 SGHNT and CDR2 YYREEE (reference sequence). The CDR3 consists of 16 residues. The ends were cut back, 6 bases at V and 4 bases at J, with 22 bases in the middle. CDR3 sequence (DNA): TGTGCCAGCACCCCGGGAGGGACCATTGGCGGCACTGAAGCTTTCTTT. Protein sequence: CASTPGGTIGGTEAFF.

This clone was recorded a few times. The rearrangement uses TRBV6-6 and TRBJ2-1; the match to TRBD2 covers 11 bases. Germline V CDR1 and CDR2: MNHNY, SVGAGI (reference sequence). The CDR3 spans 14 residues. With 5 bases clipped from V and 5 bases from J, the junction kept 2 bases outside the gene matches. This CDR3 reads CASSKGLADNEQFF. CDR3 DNA: TGTGCCAGCAGTAAGGGACTAGCGGACAATGAGCAGTTCTTC.

The chain employs TRBV6-6 and TRBJ1-2, with 12 bases matching TRBD1. The CDR3 is 16 residues long. The junction had 5 bases not matched to a gene; V was cut back by 0 bases and J by 6 bases. Germline loops: CDR1 MNHNY, CDR2 SVGAGI (reference sequence). CDR3 residues: CASSYSPGTGGDGYTF. In DNA form, the CDR3 reads TGTGCCAGCAGTTACTCCCCCGGGACAGGGGGCGATGGCTACACCTTC.

V and J are TRBV27 and TRBJ1-5, with 7 bases aligning to TRBD1. Trimming took 4 bases from V and 5 from J; bases not matched to a gene: 5. The CDR3 sequence is 14 residues long. Germline assignment: CDR1 MNHEY and CDR2 SMNVEV (reference sequence). CDR3 coding DNA: TGTGCCAGCAGTTGGGGACAGAGCCATCAGCCCCAGCATTTT. This gives the protein CASSWGQSHQPQHF.

This clone was detected only a few times. This same CDR3 is encoded by further DNA sequences in the sample. V gene TRBV7-9 combines with J gene TRBJ2-7, with 7 bases lining up with TRBD1. Per germline, CDR1 SEHNR and CDR2 FQNEAQ (reference sequence). V lost 3 bases, J lost 3 bases, and 2 bases stayed unmatched. The CDR3 extends over 13 amino acids. CDR3 bases: TGTGCCAGCAGCTTGGACAGGAGCTACGAGCAGTACTTC. Translating gives CASSLDRSYEQYF. The complete variable domain, with remaining parts taken from reference TRBV7-9 and TRBJ2-7, reads DTGVSQNPRHKITKRGQNVTFRCDPISEHNRLYWYRQTLGQGPEFLTYFQNEAQLEKSRLLSDRFSAERPKGSFSTLEIQRTEQGDSAMYLCASSLDRSYEQYFGPGTRLTVT.

This clone has more than one count but fewer than ten. This chain uses TRBV7-2 with TRBJ2-4, with D maybe TRBD1 (6 bases). In germline, CDR1 is SGHTA, CDR2 FQGNSA. The V end was cut by 5 bases, the J end by 0 bases, with 17 bases between. The CDR3 contains 17 residues. The CDR3 is CASSPQGTVLAKNIQYF. CDR3 nucleotides: TGTGCCAGCAGCCCTCAGGGGACGGTACTAGCCAAAAACATTCAGTACTTC.

CDR3 coding DNA: TGTGCCAGCAGTGAAGTCGGCAGGCTAGCGACCCAGTACTTC. This gives the protein CASSEVGRLATQYF. The chain carries TRBV6-1 and TRBJ2-5; D might be TRBD2 (5 bases). Germline V gives CDR1 MNHNS, CDR2 SASEGT. The V and J ends lost 1 base and 7 bases respectively, with 13 bases between them. The CDR3 contains 14 residues.

The gene calls are TRBV28 and TRBJ2-3; 7 nucleotides line up with TRBD1. Trimming cost V 5 bases and J 0 bases; bases outside gene matches: 5. The CDR3 has 15 amino acids. In germline, CDR1 is MDHEN, CDR2 SYDVKM. CDR3 sequence reads: CASSPGTVSTDTQYF. CDR3 nucleotides: TGTGCCAGCAGTCCAGGGACAGTTAGCACAGATACGCAGTATTTT.